What follows are 27 T cell receptor beta chains derived from one specimen sequenced in a study of shared clonotypes between healthy human individuals. Positively selected for CCR7, the CD45RO-negative cells used as naive CD8 cells excluded terminally differentiated effector memory CD45RA+ cells. Sequencing used immunoSEQ multiplex PCR; TCRdb keeps in-frame clones, though not all of them. This sample has around 2,100,000 clones, with approximately 94% found just once. Material: naive CD8+ T cells sorted from blood. These receptors came from a man younger than 35 in good health.

This clone came up once. The V and J genes are TRBV5-8 and TRBJ1-1; D uncertain. The CDR3 spans 16 residues. Trimming removed 0 bases at V and 0 bases at J, with 12 bases between. The V gene's germline CDR1 is SGHTS and CDR2 YDEGEE. The CDR3: CASSLGLSYMNTEAFF. The CDR3 DNA reads TGTGCCAGCAGCTTGGGTCTCAGCTACATGAACACTGAAGCTTTCTTT.

The V and J genes are TRBV30 and TRBJ1-5; 9 bases align to TRBD1. The CDR3 has 18 amino acids. The germline V gene has CDR1 GTSNPN and CDR2 SVGIG (reference sequence). Trimming removed 1 base from V and 0 bases from J; junction bases left unmatched: 10. The CDR3 protein is CAWSEPGQGPYSNQPQHF. Here the CDR3 DNA reads TGTGCCTGGAGTGAGCCGGGACAGGGTCCTTATAGCAATCAGCCCCAGCATTTT.

Points on this clone: Sequence at one end of the junction differs from germline and may be a read error. The chain links TRBV7-9 to TRBJ1-2; D unclear. The germline CDR1 and CDR2 sequences are SEHNR and FQNEAQ (reference sequence). CDR3 length: 13 residues. For the CDR3, the DNA is TGTGCCAGCAGCTCCGACGGATCCTCTATGTGGGCCTTC. Translated, it gives CASSSDGSSMWAF.

The chain joins TRBV27 to TRBJ2-6, with unresolved D. The CDR3 sequence is 15 residues long. Germline V gives CDR1 MNHEY, CDR2 SMNVEV (reference sequence). V dropped 6 bases and J dropped 0 bases, with 9 bases sitting between them. DNA for the CDR3: TGTGCCAGCAGCGGACGGCCCTCTGGGGCCAACGTCCTGACTTTC. Translating it yields CASSGRPSGANVLTF.

The rearrangement uses TRBV10-3 and TRBJ1-1; D uncertain. Deletions cut 8 bases from V and 1 base from J, with 17 bases between. This CDR3 is built from 15 residues. CDR1 is ENHRY, CDR2 SYGVKD, per germline. The CDR3 sequence: CAIFNYDGSNTEAFF. The CDR3, as DNA: TGTGCCATCTTCAATTATGACGGTTCGAACACTGAAGCTTTCTTT.

CDR3 amino acids: CASSQVSLGRLNEKLFF. DNA for the CDR3: TGCGCCAGCAGCCAAGTGAGTTTAGGGCGGCTTAATGAAAAACTGTTTTTT. The chain combines TRBV4-1 with TRBJ1-4; D gene uncertain. Trimming left V 1 base short and J 4 bases short, with 16 bases between. From germline, CDR1 is MGHRA and CDR2 YSYEKL. The CDR3 is 17 residues long.

This chain links TRBV4-1 with TRBJ2-7; no clear D gene. Trimming took 4 bases from V and 5 from J, leaving 18 bases between them. Germline CDR1 MGHRA, CDR2 YSYEKL. The CDR3 has 15 amino acids. As DNA, the CDR3 is TGCGCCAGCAGCCCGATCATGGTGGATAAGAACGAGCAGTACTTC. Its protein is CASSPIMVDKNEQYF.

This rearrangement joins TRBV30 to TRBJ2-5, with D tentatively TRBD1 or TRBD2 (6 bases each). The CDR3 consists of 13 residues. Germline lookup yields CDR1 GTSNPN and CDR2 SVGIG (reference sequence). V was shortened by 5 bases and J by 3 bases, with 13 bases between the two germline ends. CDR3 amino acids: CAWRTRDKETQYF. The CDR3 bases are TGTGCCTGGCGCACGCGGGACAAAGAGACCCAGTACTTC.

Note on this clone: Being one base from a much bigger clone, this may be a read error. V gene TRBV5-1 combines with J gene TRBJ2-7; 7 positions agree with TRBD1. The V gene's germline CDR1 is SGHRS and CDR2 YFSETQ. The CDR3 length is 13 residues. V lost 4 bases and J lost 2; bases outside the gene matches: 3. CDR3 residues: CASSIGQAYEQYF. CDR3 nucleotide sequence: TGCGCCAGCAGCATTGGACAGGCCTACGAGCAGTACTTC. Full variable domain (outside the CDR3, taken from reference TRBV5-1 and TRBJ2-7): KAGVTQTPRYLIKTRGQQVTLSCSPISGHRSVSWYQQTPGQGLQFLFEYFSETQRNKGNFPGRFSGRQFSNSRSEMNVSTLELGDSALYLCASSIGQAYEQYFGPGTRLTVT.

About this clone itself: This CDR3 is also generated by other DNA sequences in the sample. V gene TRBV27 combines with J gene TRBJ2-2; the D is unclear. The V gene's germline CDR1 is MNHEY and CDR2 SMNVEV (reference sequence). CDR3 length: 14 amino acids. V lost 2 bases, J lost 0 bases, and 4 bases lay in between. CDR3 in amino acids: CASSLGTNTGELFF. CDR3 DNA sequence: TGTGCCAGCAGTTTAGGGACGAACACCGGGGAGCTGTTTTTT.

Note on this clone: Other DNA sequences in this sample translate to the same CDR3. This rearrangement joins TRBV27 to TRBJ2-7, with TRBD2 matching over 7 bases. The J segment lost 4 bases and the V segment lost 3 bases, leaving 12 bases of the junction unmatched. Looked up from germline, CDR1 is MNHEY and CDR2 is SMNVEV (reference sequence). The CDR3 extends over 16 amino acids. CDR3 sequence reads: CASSLSGGSGVYEQYF. The CDR3 DNA is TGTGCCAGCAGTTTGAGTGGCGGGAGCGGGGTTTACGAGCAGTACTTC.

The gene calls are TRBV27 and TRBJ1-5, with TRBD1 matching over 9 bases. Germline V CDR1 and CDR2: MNHEY, SMNVEV (reference sequence). The CDR3 covers 14 residues. The V and J ends lost 5 bases and 2 bases, in that order; junction bases with no gene match: 1. The CDR3 DNA follows: TGTGCCAGCAGTGACAGGGGGGGCAATCAGCCCCAGCATTTT. It is translated as CASSDRGGNQPQHF.

About this clone itself: The junction shows a germline mismatch at one end, possibly a read error. V gene TRBV7-7 combines with J gene TRBJ2-5, with 8 nucleotides matching TRBD2. CDR1 and CDR2 (germline): SSHAT, FNYEAQ (reference sequence). This CDR3 spans 15 amino acids. In DNA, the CDR3 is TGTGCTAGCAGCTATACTAGCGGCTCCCAAGAGACCCAGTACTTC. Translating gives CASSYTSGSQETQYF.

This sequence joins TRBV7-8 and TRBJ1-2; D is ambiguous. In germline, CDR1 is SGHVS, CDR2 FQNEAQ. Trimming pared 1 base from V and 4 bases from J, leaving 7 bases between. The CDR3 covers 13 residues. The CDR3, as DNA: TGTGCCAGCAGCTTAGGCAGTCCCTATGGCTACACCTTC. Amino acids: CASSLGSPYGYTF.

Comments on this clone: The sample has other DNA sequences that encode this CDR3 too. The V call is TRBV7-9, the J call TRBJ1-1, with D hard to call. CDR1 SEHNR and CDR2 FQNEAQ come from the germline V gene (reference sequence). This CDR3 is built from 11 residues. Trimming shortened V by 5 bases and J by 6 bases, and 7 bases separated the two germline ends. The CDR3 loop reads CASSLSPEAFF. The CDR3 region has the DNA TGTGCCAGCAGCCTTTCTCCTGAAGCTTTCTTT.

This clone was picked up a small number of times. The sample carries other DNA sequences with the same CDR3. The V call is TRBV4-1, the J call TRBJ2-1; no definite D call. The germline gives CDR1 MGHRA, CDR2 YSYEKL. Between the trimmed V and J ends, which lost 0 bases and 4 bases, there was a span of 4 bases. CDR3 length: 13 amino acids. The CDR3 sequence is CASSQEGYNEQFF. The CDR3 DNA is TGCGCCAGCAGCCAAGAGGGGTACAATGAGCAGTTCTTC.

This rearrangement joins TRBV19 to TRBJ1-2, with TRBD1 matching over 9 bases. The CDR3 loop spans 14 amino acids. V gave up 10 bases and J gave up 0 bases; unmatched junction bases: 6. CDR1 is LNHDA, CDR2 SQIVND, per germline (reference sequence). The CDR3 reads CATRDREANYGYTF. In nucleotides, the CDR3 is TGTGCCACCCGGGACAGGGAGGCTAACTATGGCTACACCTTC.

Concerning this clone: This sample also contains other DNA sequences that code for the same CDR3. The chain uses TRBV27 and TRBJ2-2; no clear D. Germline CDR1 and CDR2: MNHEY and SMNVEV (reference sequence). Trimming removed 3 bases at V and 6 bases at J, with 5 bases between. The CDR3 runs 12 residues. CDR3 in DNA: TGTGCCAGCAGTTTGTCCCCCGGGGAGCTGTTTTTT. Its translation is CASSLSPGELFF.

The J gene is TRBJ2-2, the V gene TRBV9; TRBD1 matches 7 bases. V lost 2 bases, J lost 7 bases, and 8 bases stayed unmatched. The germline CDR1 and CDR2 sequences are SGDLS and YYNGEE. The CDR3 has 15 amino acids. CDR3 sequence: CASSVEDRMGGELFF. CDR3 sequence (DNA): TGTGCCAGCAGCGTTGAGGACAGGATGGGCGGGGAGCTGTTTTTT. Full variable domain (missing parts from reference TRBV9 and TRBJ2-2): DSGVTQTPKHLITATGQRVTLRCSPRSGDLSVYWYQQSLDQGLQFLIQYYNGEERAKGNILERFSAQQFPDLHSELNLSSLELGDSALYFCASSVEDRMGGELFFGEGSRLTVL.

The V call is TRBV7-9, the J call TRBJ1-1; D is undetermined. From germline, CDR1 is SEHNR and CDR2 FQNEAQ (reference sequence). The CDR3 length is 11 residues. Trimming cost V 7 bases and J 3 bases, with 6 bases left between them. For the CDR3, the DNA is TGTGCCAGCAACGCCGACACTGAAGCTTTCTTT. The encoded protein is CASNADTEAFF.

This chain links TRBV29-1 with TRBJ2-7; a possible D gene is TRBD2 (6 bases). Trimming pared 1 base from V and 6 bases from J, leaving 16 bases between. CDR1 and CDR2 from the germline V gene are SQVTM and ANQGSEA. The CDR3 totals 14 residues. The chain's CDR3 is CSVEGLSGLPEQYF. The CDR3, as DNA: TGCAGCGTTGAAGGTCTATCGGGACTCCCCGAGCAGTACTTC.

The V call is TRBV30, the J call TRBJ1-1; the match to TRBD1 covers 9 bases. V shed 3 bases, J shed 7 bases, and the junction held 12 bases outside the gene matches. Germline values: CDR1 GTSNPN, CDR2 SVGIG (reference sequence). The CDR3 is made up of 15 amino acids. The CDR3 loop is CAWSGQGLKGDEAFF. CDR3 nucleotides: TGTGCCTGGAGCGGACAGGGGCTGAAAGGAGATGAAGCTTTCTTT.

The V call is TRBV10-3, the J call TRBJ1-3; no definite D call. The CDR3 is made up of 15 amino acids. CDR1 ENHRY and CDR2 SYGVKD come from the germline V gene. V shed 0 bases and J shed 4 bases, with 10 bases lying between them. The CDR3 DNA sequence: TGTGCCATCAGTGAGTCCGTGGGAAACGGAAACACCATATATTTT. It translates to CAISESVGNGNTIYF.

CDR3: CASSPTSFGNEQYF. CDR3 nucleotides: TGTGCCAGCAGCCCGACTAGCTTTGGTAACGAGCAGTACTTC. V gene TRBV11-2 combines with J gene TRBJ2-7, with 7 bases aligning to TRBD2. CDR1 SGHAT and CDR2 FQNNGV come from the germline V gene. V dropped 5 bases and J dropped 5; count of bases not matched to a gene: 9. There are 14 residues in the CDR3.

The chain links TRBV27 to TRBJ2-5, with 12 bases identical to TRBD2. Germline lookup yields CDR1 MNHEY and CDR2 SMNVEV (reference sequence). This CDR3 region has 18 residues. The V segment lost 4 bases and the J segment 4 bases; nucleotides outside the gene matches: 13. CDR3 DNA: TGTGCCAGCAGTTCGCTAGCGGGAGGGGACCTTACGCGAGAGACCCAGTACTTC. Its translation is CASSSLAGGDLTRETQYF.

The rearrangement joins TRBV6-1 to TRBJ1-4, with D possibly TRBD1 on 5 matching bases. Germline V lookup: CDR1 MNHNS, CDR2 SASEGT. This CDR3 has 15 residues. Trimming took off 1 base at V and 7 bases at J, with 13 bases between the two ends. The CDR3 DNA is TGTGCCAGCAGTGAAGGGATTGGGACTGGTGAAAAACTGTTTTTT. It specifies CASSEGIGTGEKLFF.

The gene calls are TRBV7-9 and TRBJ1-3, with D maybe TRBD1 (5 bases). V was shortened by 3 bases and J by 3 bases, with 15 bases between the two germline ends. The V gene's germline CDR1 is SEHNR and CDR2 FQNEAQ (reference sequence). The CDR3 covers 16 residues. CDR3 sequence: CASSFPGGGSGNTIYF. The CDR3 region has the DNA TGTGCCAGCAGCTTCCCTGGGGGGGGAAGTGGAAACACCATATATTTT. Complete variable domain (other parts from reference TRBV7-9 and TRBJ1-3): DTGVSQNPRHKITKRGQNVTFRCDPISEHNRLYWYRQTLGQGPEFLTYFQNEAQLEKSRLLSDRFSAERPKGSFSTLEIQRTEQGDSAMYLCASSFPGGGSGNTIYFGEGSWLTVV.